Listed below are T cell receptor beta chains from one sample, sequenced in a study of blood T cells in healthy people across ages. MiXCR, applied by TCRdb to the 5' RACE reads, yields one record per CDR3 protein. Of some 920,000 distinct CDR3 sequences in the sample, about 51% were seen once. Sequenced material: blood. The receptor set was obtained from a woman aged 60-70 years in good health. Each CDR3 is given with its conserved first and last residue. The D gene is left open where the match is weak. Size is stated for part of the rows, as once, few or many counts, or as a class when the clone is expanded.

>TRBJ1-4|few|TRBV6-2/TRBV6-3|.
CASTSTVTNEKLFF
TGTGCCAGCACGTCGACAGTCACTAATGAAAAACTGTTTTTT
>TRBJ2-7|.|TRBV29-1|TRBD2
CSVGTSGDEQYF
TGCAGCGTTGGAACTAGCGGGGACGAGCAGTACTTC
>TRBJ2-1|few|TRBV20-1|TRBD1
CSARDPGTGSFNEQFF
TGCAGTGCTAGAGACCCCGGGACAGGGAGTTTCAATGAGCAGTTCTTC
>TRBJ1-2|few|TRBV15|TRBD1
CATSSTGGSNRGYGYTF
TGTGCCACCAGCAGTACAGGGGGCAGCAATAGGGGGTATGGCTACACCTTC
>TRBJ2-1|.|TRBV10-2|TRBD2
CASSGGLASPRGSYNEQFF
TGCGCCAGCAGTGGTGGACTAGCGAGCCCTAGGGGTTCCTACAATGAGCAGTTCTTC
>TRBJ2-5|.|TRBV30|.
CAWSTGLKTQYF
TGTGCCTGGAGTACAGGGCTGAAGACCCAGTACTTC
>TRBJ2-3|.|TRBV7-6|.
CASSLKGFGTDTQYF
TGTGCCAGCAGCTTAAAGGGGTTCGGCACAGATACGCAGTATTTT
>TRBJ2-1|.|TRBV7-8|.
CASSFLKSYEQFF
TGTGCCAGCAGCTTTTTGAAATCCTACGAGCAGTTCTTC
>TRBJ2-7|few|TRBV7-9|.
CASSEPSAGTPGPEQYF
TGTGCCAGCAGCGAACCTTCTGCCGGGACTCCTGGTCCTGAGCAGTACTTC
>TRBJ2-1|many|TRBV6-1|.
CASRLTGNEQFF
TGTGCCAGCAGGCTTACTGGTAATGAGCAGTTCTTC
>TRBJ2-3|.|TRBV6-5|TRBD1
CASSNRDSGFGTQYF
TGTGCCAGCAGTAACCGGGACAGTGGTTTTGGTACGCAGTATTTT
>TRBJ1-1|.|TRBV20-1|.
CSARASLFRGRGNTEAFF
TGCAGTGCTAGAGCCTCCCTGTTCAGGGGAAGGGGGAACACTGAAGCTTTCTTT
>TRBJ2-7|.|TRBV10-3|TRBD1
CAISERGQGDEQYF
TGTGCCATCAGTGAACGTGGACAGGGTGACGAGCAGTACTTC
>TRBJ2-5|few|TRBV11-2|.
CASSPRTRTSRPETQYF
TGTGCCAGCAGCCCTAGGACGAGAACCTCAAGACCGGAGACCCAGTACTTC
>TRBJ2-3|.|TRBV11-2|.
CASSLGGGGKFADTQYF
TGTGCCAGCAGCTTAGGGGGTGGCGGGAAGTTCGCAGATACGCAGTATTTT
>TRBJ2-5|.|TRBV6-5|.
CASSYRLSWEARETQYF
TGTGCCAGCAGTTACCGACTGTCGTGGGAAGCAAGGGAGACCCAGTACTTC
>TRBJ2-1|.|TRBV9|.
CASSHGNEQFF
TGTGCCAGCAGCCACGGAAATGAGCAGTTCTTC
>TRBJ2-3|few|TRBV10-3|.
CATRALLDTQYF
TGTGCCACCAGGGCCCTCCTAGATACGCAGTATTTT
>TRBJ2-7|.|TRBV12-3/TRBV12-4|.
CASSLSSEGLGEQYF
TGTGCCAGCAGTTTATCCAGCGAGGGGTTAGGGGAGCAGTACTTC
>TRBJ2-5|few|TRBV28|.
CACQRGSVGEETQYF
TGTGCCTGCCAGAGGGGGTCCGTCGGTGAGGAGACCCAGTACTTC
>TRBJ1-2|few|TRBV7-9|.
CASSFSTAGYGYTF
TGTGCCAGCAGCTTCTCCACGGCAGGGTATGGCTACACCTTC
>TRBJ2-7|.|TRBV11-2|TRBD1
CASSYHRGVRYEQYF
TGTGCCAGCAGCTACCACAGGGGGGTCCGCTACGAGCAGTACTTC
>TRBJ1-6|.|TRBV5-1|.
CASSPGTGRSPLHF
TGCGCCAGCAGCCCCGGGACCGGCAGATCACCCCTCCACTTT
>TRBJ2-7|.|TRBV20-1|TRBD1
CSARGTGGTHYEQYF
TGCAGTGCTAGAGGGACAGGGGGGACCCATTACGAGCAGTACTTC
>TRBJ1-1|few|TRBV27|.
CASSSRSGGYTEAFF
TGTGCCAGCAGTTCCAGAAGCGGGGGTTACACTGAAGCTTTCTTT
>TRBJ2-1|.|TRBV30|.
CARTPYNEQFF
TGTGCCCGGACTCCCTACAATGAGCAGTTCTTC
>TRBJ2-7|.|TRBV6-5|TRBD2
CASSYQISGSYSYEQYF
TGTGCCAGCAGTTACCAAATTAGCGGGAGTTACTCCTACGAGCAGTACTTC
>TRBJ2-1|.|TRBV9|TRBD2
CASSTRTSLSNNEQFF
TGTGCCAGCAGCACCCGGACTAGCCTCTCCAACAATGAGCAGTTCTTC
>TRBJ2-5|.|TRBV29-1|.
CSVEDLRRTQYF
TGCAGCGTTGAAGACCTCAGGCGGACCCAGTACTTC
>TRBJ2-5|.|TRBV6-5|TRBD2
CASSYFASGEHEQYF
TGTGCCAGCAGTTACTTTGCTAGCGGGGAACATGAGCAGTACTTC
>TRBJ2-3|few|TRBV6-2/TRBV6-3|TRBD1
CASSGQGERDTQYF
TGTGCCAGCTCGGGACAGGGGGAAAGAGATACGCAGTATTTT
>TRBJ1-2|.|TRBV7-8|TRBD1
CASSFHDSTGEGYTF
TGTGCCAGCAGCTTCCACGACTCAACAGGGGAAGGCTACACCTTC
>TRBJ2-7|few|TRBV29-1|TRBD1
CSVTYPNRDRGLEQYF
TGCAGCGTAACTTATCCGAACCGGGACAGGGGGCTCGAGCAGTACTTC
>TRBJ2-6|once|TRBV5-1|.
CASSLVHGSGANVLTF
TGCGCCAGCAGCTTGGTACATGGCTCTGGGGCCAACGTCCTGACTTTC
>TRBJ1-2|.|TRBV7-2|.
CASSLEWARGRFYGYTF
TGTGCCAGCAGCTTAGAGTGGGCCAGGGGCCGTTTCTATGGCTACACCTTC
>TRBJ2-7|.|TRBV5-1|TRBD2
CASSPPTSGYEQYF
TGCGCCAGCAGCCCCCCTACTAGCGGATACGAGCAGTACTTC
>TRBJ1-5|.|TRBV6-5|.
CASSYPTGRQHF
TGTGCCAGCAGTTACCCGACAGGTCGACAGCATTTT
>TRBJ2-7|.|TRBV30|TRBD2
CAWSVRREGQRVYEQYF
TGTGCCTGGAGTGTCAGGCGGGAGGGCCAGAGGGTCTACGAGCAGTACTTC
>TRBJ1-1|.|TRBV28|TRBD1
CASSLADRVAFF
TGTGCCAGCAGTTTAGCGGACAGGGTGGCTTTCTTT
>TRBJ2-7|.|TRBV3-1|.
CASSQGLPRSYEQYF
TGTGCCAGCAGCCAAGGTCTGCCCAGGTCCTACGAGCAGTACTTC
>TRBJ1-2|many|TRBV4-2|.
CASSQDRRAEPYGYTF
TGTGCCAGCAGCCAAGATCGTAGGGCAGAACCCTATGGCTACACCTTC
>TRBJ1-1|.|TRBV10-1|TRBD1
CASSDRRGGLSEAFF
TGCGCCAGCAGTGACCGGAGAGGGGGCCTTTCTGAAGCTTTCTTT
>TRBJ1-5|.|TRBV4-3|.
CASSQGRDFNQPQHF
TGCGCCAGCAGCCAAGGCAGAGATTTCAATCAGCCCCAGCATTTT
>TRBJ2-7|.|TRBV11-2|TRBD2
CASSSRTSGGTYEQYF
TGTGCCAGCAGCTCAAGGACTAGCGGGGGGACCTACGAGCAGTACTTC
>TRBJ2-1|.|TRBV24-1|.
CATSGTFRGSEQFF
TGTGCCACCAGTGGCACTTTTAGGGGGAGTGAGCAGTTCTTC
>TRBJ2-1|.|TRBV5-5|TRBD2
CASSPDWREGGEQFF
TGTGCCAGCAGCCCAGATTGGCGGGAGGGCGGTGAGCAGTTCTTC
>TRBJ1-1|.|TRBV29-1|.
CSGGGTEAFF
TGCAGCGGTGGGGGCACTGAAGCTTTCTTT
>TRBJ2-3|once|TRBV20-1|.
CSASPSSKIDMQYF
TGCAGTGCTAGTCCTAGCTCTAAGATAGATATGCAGTATTTT
>TRBJ1-1|.|TRBV29-1|.
CSVVSSFTEAFF
TGCAGCGTTGTAAGCTCGTTCACTGAAGCTTTCTTT
>TRBJ2-7|few|TRBV5-1|.
CASTNVGTVYEQYF
TGCGCCAGCACCAACGTGGGGACCGTCTACGAGCAGTACTTC
>TRBJ2-6|few|TRBV18|TRBD1
CASGQGSGANVLTF
TGTGCCAGCGGACAGGGCTCTGGGGCCAACGTCCTGACTTTC
>TRBJ1-1|once|TRBV29-1|.
CSVADLQGVNAEAFF
TGCAGCGTCGCAGATCTCCAGGGCGTGAACGCTGAAGCTTTCTTT
>TRBJ2-7|.|TRBV20-1|.
CSARQTGLTAYEQYF
TGCAGTGCTAGACAAACCGGACTCACAGCCTACGAGCAGTACTTC
>TRBJ2-3|.|TRBV4-3|.
CASSQSLASRLAPQYF
TGCGCCAGCAGCCAATCTTTGGCTAGCCGCCTGGCCCCGCAGTATTTT
>TRBJ2-1|few|TRBV7-2|TRBD2
CASSLGSGRFWDEQFF
TGTGCCAGCAGCTTAGGTAGCGGGAGATTTTGGGATGAGCAGTTCTTC
>TRBJ1-2|.|TRBV5-1|.
CASSWGRANGYTF
TGCGCCAGCAGCTGGGGCAGGGCCAATGGCTACACCTTC
>TRBJ2-1|.|TRBV20-1|.
CSASRDGGYNEQFF
TGCAGTGCTAGCCGGGACGGGGGATACAATGAGCAGTTCTTC
>TRBJ2-3|.|TRBV4-1|.
CASSLERGAFTDTQYF
TGCGCCAGCAGCCTAGAGAGGGGGGCCTTCACAGATACGCAGTATTTT
>TRBJ2-4|.|TRBV4-2|TRBD2
CASSQPYPTSETGEQYF
TGTGCCAGCAGCCAACCGTACCCCACTAGCGAAACGGGAGAGCAGTACTTC
>TRBJ2-7|few|TRBV27|TRBD2
CASSDSGSSYEQYF
TGTGCCAGCAGTGACAGCGGGAGCTCCTACGAGCAGTACTTC